This record concerns one T cell receptor beta chain sequence. Its target antigen remains unknown. The sample holds no much larger clone one base away, and base qualities are not on file. This sample is drawn from a study of blood T cell repertoires in COVID-19 (TCRdb year 2020). Context from the whole study: Collaborator samples came from the United States, Italy and Spain and covered acute and convalescent phases of COVID-19. Where available, HLA class I and class II types were obtained from metadata supplied by the sample provider rather than from assay-based typing. The repertoires were made available in a free public database intended to serve as a resource for research on the immune response to SARS-CoV-2. The prospective study material was composed of cDNA or gDNA derived from T cells, B-cell-depleted T cells, or PBMCs. The samples were drawn from the first 160 participants of the ongoing ImmuneRACE study and from roughly 1,300 subjects provided by 6 global collaborators. Nearly every sample came with metadata listing a de-identified subject ID, COVID-19 status, age in years and sex. Deeply sampled blood TCRbeta repertoires from subjects exposed to, actively infected with, or recovered from COVID-19 were included in the dataset.

The V end gives up 0 bases and the J end 4 bases, leaving 11 bases in the junction not matched to a gene. The CDR1 and CDR2 encoded by the germline V gene are SGDLS and YYNGEE. The CDR3 measures 18 amino acids from cysteine to phenylalanine. Of all the DNA, just the CDR3 is kept, 54 bases in frame from base 1. TCRbeta CDR3 regions were amplified from genomic DNA by means of the immunoSEQ Assay, a bias-controlled multiplex PCR. The original pipeline was this. Nucleated cell counts per sample were estimated from amplification of reference gene primers within the assay. To quantify the absolute abundance of each unique TCRbeta CDR3 rearrangement, sequence reads were collapsed and filtered. Productive Simpson clonality was computed per sample as the square root of Simpson's diversity index over productive rearrangements. TCRdb provides this immuneACCESS table in a form limited to in-frame rearrangements. Some clones are lacking; in checked studies, under half of them reflect an unresolved V gene, and why the rest are absent is not known. V and J calls and clone size follow that table, whereas D and trimming were derived from the DNA. The sample has about 120,000 clones on record, around 89% of them singletons. The ten largest clones take up about 27% of the sample.

On the study overall, not on this receptor specifically: The amount of clinical and demographic metadata varied by source and participant and was provided uncurated.

Each collaborating institution followed its own protocols to collect whole blood in K2EDTA tubes. For TCRbeta analysis, collaborator samples were shipped as frozen whole blood, as isolated PBMCs, or as DNA extracted from either sample type. The chain employs TRBV9 and TRBJ2-3, with 10 bases aligning to TRBD2. The sequenced sample consisted of peripheral blood. The receptor was derived from a man aged 70-80 years with active or convalescent COVID-19. CDR3 loop: CASSVASTTSGFADTQYF. In nucleotide form, the sequence is TGTGCCAGCAGCGTAGCCTCTACGACTAGCGGGTTCGCAGATACGCAGTATTTT. The variable domain in full, with residues beyond the CDR3 obtained from the reference TRBV9 and TRBJ2-3 genes, is DSGVTQTPKHLITATGQRVTLRCSPRSGDLSVYWYQQSLDQGLQFLIQYYNGEERAKGNILERFSAQQFPDLHSELNLSSLELGDSALYFCASSVASTTSGFADTQYFGPGTRLTVL.